This record concerns one TCR beta chain sequence. The antigen it recognizes is unknown. No base quality values were provided; no much bigger clone lies one nucleotide off. V is reduced by 1 base and J by 3 bases, leaving a spacing of 16 bases between them. The CDR3 covers 15 residues, taking in both the cysteine and the phenylalanine. The kept DNA is CDR3 alone, 45 bases in frame from the first base. Based on the germline V gene, the CDR1 and CDR2 sequences are SQVTM and ANQGSEA. RNA was extracted with the RNeasy kit and roughly 0.45 to 1 ug was reverse transcribed using random hexamers. The immunoSEQ multiplex PCR assay, which covers 54 Vbeta and 13 Jbeta segments, was used to amplify TCR beta CDR3 regions. To correct PCR amplification bias, a synthetic template baseline was used for both primer optimization and computational correction. On the study's bioinformatics: Only productive sequences were kept, with reads annotated to V, D and J genes according to IMGT and analyzed in immunoSEQ Analyzer. Clonality was computed as one minus Shannon entropy normalized by log2 of the number of productive unique sequences. For each patient and control, public and private clones were evaluated within the 100 most prevalent clones. Susac-specific clones were defined as absent from healthy and MS cohorts, approximately 1,000 published viral clones and other ImmuneACCESS disease sequences. Through fastp at Q25 and MiXCR, TCRdb rebuilt clones from the public reads, retaining in-frame beta chains. CDR3 protein duplicates are merged, each entry listing the most common genes and DNA. In this record, the V and J calls reflect TCRdb's handling and not the investigators' own analysis. The sample table shows about 300,000 distinct CDR3 sequences, and 89% are seen once. Roughly 0.2% of the sample comes from the top ten.

Peripheral blood CD8+ and CD4+ T cells from healthy donors, Susac syndrome patients and multiple sclerosis patients were profiled using high-throughput TCR beta sequencing. The multiple sclerosis controls were treatment-naive patients who had stable or active relapsing-remitting disease and met the revised McDonald criteria. Bulk CD8+ and CD4+ T cells were purified magnetically by negative isolation, whereas CD8+ TEMRA cells were enriched by FACS. Blood was collected in EDTA tubes and processed within 24 hours, with PBMCs isolated through density gradient centrifugation. PBMCs intended for TCR sequencing were frozen in liquid nitrogen and were later thawed in a 37 degrees C water bath. Purity of sorted or isolated CD4+, CD8+ and CD8+ TEMRA cells was at least 90%. The sample comes from a study of CD8 T cells in Susac syndrome (dated by TCRdb to about 2019). In terms of the full investigation: Whether CD8+ T cell activation and differentiation in Susac syndrome was antigen driven was tested using repertoire sequencing. The clonality of the CD8+ T cell repertoire was compared across over 10 healthy donors, roughly 14 Susac syndrome patients and 15 multiple sclerosis patients.

On the study overall, not on this receptor specifically: The number of individuals in the TCR sequencing and HLA analysis was acknowledged as relatively small.

This chain joins TRBV29-1 to TRBJ2-7; tentative D gene TRBD1, with 6 bases matching. Sequencing was performed on CD8+ T cells from PBMCs. This receptor was obtained from a human donor with multiple sclerosis. The CDR3 loop reads CSVEGVSGAGYEQYF. The nucleotide sequence reads as follows: TGCAGCGTTGAAGGGGTCTCAGGGGCGGGCTACGAGCAGTACTTC.